The clone carrying this TCR beta chain was found a few times. Its antigen remains unknown. The V end was cut by 0 bases, the J end by 4 bases, with 14 bases between. There are 15 residues in the CDR3. Germline V gene sequence: CDR1 SGDLS, CDR2 YYNGEE. Graves' hyperthyroidism was deemed stable given no ophthalmopathy progression within 18 months. Exclusion of patients followed from uncontrolled infection, other autoimmune disease, pregnancy or lactation. Amplification targeted TCR beta CDR3 regions from RNA transcripts. The TCR CDR3 first-round RT-PCR relied on the HTBI primer set. TCRdb independently ran MiXCR on the multiplex PCR reads; one entry per CDR3 protein. The table lists fewer than 700,000 distinct CDR3 sequences, around 15% of them singletons. These data originate in a study of T cells in Graves' hyperthyroidism and ophthalmopathy. The study's findings and limits: Before onset, by a median of around 6.1 months, the model predicted ophthalmopathy. Ophthalmopathy was separated from stable hyperthyroidism by a 13 V-J model.

The material sequenced was blood. The V and J genes are TRBV9 and TRBJ2-7; perhaps TRBD1 as D (7 bases). This sequence originates from a woman in her twenties or thirties with Graves' hyperthyroidism. CDR3 sequence: CASSVGPGGIYEQYF. CDR3 in DNA: TGTGCCAGCAGCGTAGGACCAGGGGGGATTTACGAGCAGTACTTC.